This T cell receptor (beta chain) was profiled in a study of cytomegalovirus exposure and HLA in healthy donors. As to this clone: Its antigen is unidentified.

The study, taken as a whole, reports: In presence/absence analyses, roughly uniform sequencing depth across donors was assumed. The authors confirmed in vitro that a few CMV-associated chains were specific for CMV antigens.

The PCR contained 60 Vbeta and 13 Jbeta primers. Using immunoSEQ multiplex PCR, the repertoire was profiled, and TCRdb retains in-frame clones only, with some absent. The table lists about 210,000 clones, about 90% of them singletons, with approximately 1.1% in the top ten. Material for sequencing was PBMCs. The TCR sequence derives from a boy aged 2 to 9 in good health and CMV-seronegative.

CDR3 DNA: TGTGCCAGCAGAAACCCGGGCGGGGGCTCTGGGGCCAACGTCCTGACTTTC. This gives the protein CASRNPGGGSGANVLTF. The V call is TRBV28, the J call TRBJ2-6; TRBD2 aligns across 7 bases. The germline V gene encodes CDR1 MDHEN and CDR2 SYDVKM. The V segment lost 6 bases and the J segment 0 bases; nucleotides outside the gene matches: 8. The CDR3 contains 17 residues.